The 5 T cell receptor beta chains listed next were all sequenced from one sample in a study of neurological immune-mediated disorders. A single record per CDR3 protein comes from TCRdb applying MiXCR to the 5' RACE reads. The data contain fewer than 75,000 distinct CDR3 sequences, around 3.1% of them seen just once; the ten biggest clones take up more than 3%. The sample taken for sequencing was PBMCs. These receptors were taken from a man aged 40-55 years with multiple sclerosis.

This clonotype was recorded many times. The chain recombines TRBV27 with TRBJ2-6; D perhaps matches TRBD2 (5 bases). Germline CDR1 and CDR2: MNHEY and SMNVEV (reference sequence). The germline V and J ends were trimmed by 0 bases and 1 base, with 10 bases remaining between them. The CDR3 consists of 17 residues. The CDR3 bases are TGTGCCAGCAGTTTATCGGGGTGGACTTCTGGGGCCAACGTCCTGACTTTC. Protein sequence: CASSLSGWTSGANVLTF.

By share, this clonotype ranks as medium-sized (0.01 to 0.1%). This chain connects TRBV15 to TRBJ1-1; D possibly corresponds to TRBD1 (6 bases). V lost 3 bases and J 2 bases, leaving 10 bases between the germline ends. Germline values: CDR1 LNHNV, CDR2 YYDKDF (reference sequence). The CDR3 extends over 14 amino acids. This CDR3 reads CATSSLTGNTEAFF. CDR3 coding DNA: TGTGCCACCAGCAGTCTGACAGGAAACACTGAAGCTTTCTTT.

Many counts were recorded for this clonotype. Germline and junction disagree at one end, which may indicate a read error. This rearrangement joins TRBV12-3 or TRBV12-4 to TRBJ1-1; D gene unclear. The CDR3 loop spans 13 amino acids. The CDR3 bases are TGTACCAGCAGGTTGGCCTCGGGGACTGAAGCTTTCTTT. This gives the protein CTSRLASGTEAFF.

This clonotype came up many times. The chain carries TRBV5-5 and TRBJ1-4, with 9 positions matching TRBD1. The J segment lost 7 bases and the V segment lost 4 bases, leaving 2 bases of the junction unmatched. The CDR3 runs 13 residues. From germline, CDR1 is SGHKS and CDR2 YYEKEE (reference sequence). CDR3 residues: CASSQDRGEKLFF. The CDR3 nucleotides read TGTGCCAGCAGCCAGGACAGGGGTGAAAAACTGTTTTTT.

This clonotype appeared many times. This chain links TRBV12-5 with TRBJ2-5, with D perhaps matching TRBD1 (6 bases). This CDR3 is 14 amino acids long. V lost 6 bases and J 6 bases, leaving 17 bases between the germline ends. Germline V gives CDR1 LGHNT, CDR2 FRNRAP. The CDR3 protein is CASGQTGLRQTQYF. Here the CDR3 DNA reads TGTGCTAGTGGCCAGACAGGACTTAGGCAGACCCAGTACTTC.